This entry describes one TCR beta chain. The antigen is not known. This specimen belongs to a study of vaccination effects on CD4 cells after COVID-19. Overall study: Following the second dose by a median of 72 days, the post-vaccine samples were obtained. General study points: Marked clonal contraction of both clone types appeared late after vaccination.

Subsequent to 10 days of culture, CD4+ T cells were isolated. The person was diagnosed with PCR-confirmed SARS-CoV-2 infection between March and December 2020. Participants were vaccinated with two doses of either the BNT162b2 or mRNA-1273 vaccine. Half of the medium was exchanged for IL-2 medium on both days 3 and 7. This CDR3 contains 15 residues. Trimming removed 2 bases from V and 3 bases from J; junction bases left unmatched: 5. Germline V gives CDR1 MNHNS, CDR2 SASEGT. Clones were sequenced by immunoSEQ multiplex PCR, and TCRdb holds only the in-frame ones, with some missing. The sample lists nearly 35,000 clones, roughly four fifths occurring once.

The rearrangement uses TRBV6-1 and TRBJ1-2; 8 bases match TRBD1. The clonotype comes from a human donor who had a prior SARS-CoV-2 infection. Sequenced material: CD4+ T cells from PBMCs cultured without peptide, taken after COVID-19 vaccination. CDR3 in DNA: TGTGCCAGCAGTGAACGCACAGGGGGTTACTATGGCTACACCTTC. It yields the protein CASSERTGGYYGYTF.